These 16 T cell receptor beta chains share one sample of origin, sequenced in a study of cytomegalovirus exposure and HLA in healthy donors. With 60 Vbeta and 13 Jbeta primers, the PCR was carried out. TCRdb's table, derived via immunoSEQ multiplex PCR, lists solely in-frame clones and lacks some. The sample carries roughly 100,000 clones, about three quarters recorded once. Sample: PBMCs. These receptors were collected from a female donor in good health and CMV-seropositive.

This sequence joins TRBV5-1 and TRBJ2-3; weak D call: TRBD2 (6 bases). The germline V gene has CDR1 SGHRS and CDR2 YFSETQ. This CDR3 comprises 14 residues. Trimming took off 0 bases at V and 3 bases at J, with 8 bases between the two ends. CDR3 residues: CASSLGGRTDTQYF. The CDR3 DNA sequence: TGCGCCAGCAGCTTGGGAGGGAGGACAGATACGCAGTATTTT.

V gene TRBV7-3 combines with J gene TRBJ2-3; D is undetermined. There are 13 residues in the CDR3. Germline V gene sequence: CDR1 SGHTA, CDR2 FQGTGA. Trimming left V 2 bases short and J 2 bases short, with 5 bases between. The CDR3 loop reads CASSLGSTDTQYF. CDR3 DNA sequence: TGTGCCAGCAGCTTAGGCTCCACAGATACGCAGTATTTT.

The chain combines TRBV7-8 with TRBJ1-5, with D hard to call. The CDR3 sequence is 17 residues long. Trimming took off 2 bases at V and 0 bases at J, with 14 bases between the two ends. Germline V gene lookup returns CDR1 SGHVS and CDR2 FQNEAQ. CDR3 sequence (DNA): TGTGCCAGCAGCTTAACCTTACAGCCACATAGCAATCAGCCCCAGCATTTT. It is translated as CASSLTLQPHSNQPQHF.

The chain joins TRBV29-1 to TRBJ1-2, with a tentative D call TRBD1 (6 bases). The germline V and J ends were trimmed by 6 bases and 0 bases, with 11 bases remaining between them. In germline, CDR1 is SQVTM, CDR2 ANQGSEA. This CDR3 is 13 amino acids long. The CDR3 sequence is CSVRDTSNYGYTF. CDR3 sequence (DNA): TGCAGCGTGAGGGACACCTCTAACTATGGCTACACCTTC.

The rearrangement uses TRBV28 and TRBJ2-3; a possible D gene is TRBD1 (7 bases). Germline V gives CDR1 MDHEN, CDR2 SYDVKM. The V gene lost 2 bases and the J gene lost 2 bases, with 11 bases spanning the gap. The CDR3 length is 15 residues. The CDR3 loop reads CASSLGGGLTDTQYF. CDR3 coding DNA: TGTGCCAGCAGTTTAGGAGGGGGCCTCACAGATACGCAGTATTTT.

This clone appeared a few times. The chain's CDR3 is CASADSNTGELFF. CDR3 nucleotide sequence: TGTGCTAGTGCGGACTCGAACACCGGGGAGCTGTTTTTT. V usage is TRBV12-5 and J usage is TRBJ2-2; D may be TRBD2 (5 bases). Between the trimmed V and J ends, which lost 7 bases and 0 bases, there was a span of 6 bases. CDR1 is LGHNT, CDR2 FRNRAP, per germline. There are 13 residues in the CDR3.

This sequence joins TRBV4-1 and TRBJ1-6; TRBD1 matches 8 bases. CDR3 length: 15 amino acids. Germline assignment: CDR1 MGHRA and CDR2 YSYEKL. J lost 10 bases, V lost 3 bases, and 8 bases had no gene match. This CDR3 is CASSQQTGESSPLHF. CDR3 coding DNA: TGCGCCAGCAGCCAGCAGACAGGGGAATCCTCACCCCTCCACTTT.

The gene calls are TRBV19 and TRBJ1-5; D gene uncertain. Germline V gives CDR1 LNHDA, CDR2 SQIVND (reference sequence). Between the trimmed V and J ends, which lost 2 bases and 2 bases, there was a span of 13 bases. The CDR3 extends over 16 amino acids. The DNA for the CDR3 is TGTGCCAGTAGTATATTCCAGGTTTACGGCAATCAGCCCCAGCATTTT. This gives the protein CASSIFQVYGNQPQHF.

The rearrangement uses TRBV5-1 and TRBJ2-6, with D tentatively TRBD2 (7 bases). V was clipped by 8 bases and J by 0 bases, with 15 bases between them. The CDR3 totals 16 residues. The germline gives CDR1 SGHRS, CDR2 YFSETQ. CDR3: CASQQGGASGANVLTF. In nucleotides, the CDR3 is TGCGCCAGTCAACAGGGAGGGGCCTCTGGGGCCAACGTCCTGACTTTC.

V is TRBV11-3 and J is TRBJ1-1; D is ambiguous. Germline V gives CDR1 SGHNT, CDR2 YENEEA. V gave up 4 bases and J gave up 3 bases, with 9 bases separating them. CDR3 length: 13 residues. As DNA, the CDR3 is TGTGCCAGCAGCTCGGGGAGGGACACTGAAGCTTTCTTT. Amino acid sequence: CASSSGRDTEAFF. The whole variable domain, remainder taken from reference TRBV11-3 and TRBJ1-1, is EAGVVQSPRYKIIEKKQPVAFWCNPISGHNTLYWYLQNLGQGPELLIRYENEEAVDDSQLPKDRFSAERLKGVDSTLKIQPAELGDSAVYLCASSSGRDTEAFFGQGTRLTVV.

This clone was observed once. The chain carries TRBV19 and TRBJ2-1, with TRBD1 as a possible D gene (6 bases). Trimming shortened V by 5 bases and J by 5 bases, and 10 bases separated the two germline ends. CDR1 is LNHDA and CDR2 is SQIVND in the germline V gene (reference sequence). The CDR3 is 13 amino acids. The CDR3 nucleotides are TGTGCCAGTAGTCGACAGGTTAACAATGAGCAGTTCTTC. This codes for CASSRQVNNEQFF.

This clone occurred a few times. The gene calls are TRBV20-1 and TRBJ2-1; D unresolved. Germline V CDR1 and CDR2: DFQATT, SNEGSKA (reference sequence). Trimming stripped 5 bases from V and 4 bases from J, with 6 bases between. CDR3 length: 11 residues. The CDR3 sequence is CSAGGYNEQFF. CDR3 in DNA: TGCAGTGCTGGCGGATACAATGAGCAGTTCTTC.

This chain joins TRBV7-2 and TRBJ2-1; 9 bases fit TRBD2. Germline V gives CDR1 SGHTA, CDR2 FQGNSA. The CDR3 sequence is 17 residues long. J lost 4 bases, V lost 5 bases, and 12 bases had no gene match. This CDR3 reads CASSPGFGAGGYNEQFF. CDR3 DNA: TGTGCCAGCAGCCCTGGTTTTGGGGCGGGGGGGTACAATGAGCAGTTCTTC.

The rearrangement joins TRBV6-1 to TRBJ1-5, with D maybe TRBD1 (6 bases). V was pared by 6 bases and J by 4 bases, with 13 bases between. Germline CDR1 is MNHNS and CDR2 is SASEGT. This CDR3 region has 14 residues. The DNA for the CDR3 is TGTGCCAGCAGCCAGGGGAACGGGAATCAGCCCCAGCATTTT. It codes for CASSQGNGNQPQHF.

The chain couples TRBV27 to TRBJ2-3, with 8 bases fitting TRBD1. Germline CDR1 is MNHEY and CDR2 is SMNVEV (reference sequence). Trimming at V came to 1 base and at J to 7 bases, leaving 4 bases not matched to a gene. This CDR3 is built from 14 residues. The CDR3: CASSLFPGGNTQYF. CDR3 in DNA: TGTGCCAGCAGTTTATTCCCAGGGGGCAATACGCAGTATTTT.

The rearrangement joins TRBV19 to TRBJ2-1; 12 positions match TRBD1. The CDR3 totals 16 residues. Losses at the gene ends were 4 bases for V and 5 bases for J; bases not matched to a gene: 6. CDR1 is LNHDA and CDR2 is SQIVND in the germline V gene (reference sequence). For the CDR3, the DNA is TGTGCCAGTAGTAGGGACAGGGGGCGGATGGACAATGAGCAGTTCTTC. Its translation: CASSRDRGRMDNEQFF.